The 20 T cell receptor beta chains presented below share a single source sample, sequenced in a study of neurological immune-mediated disorders. MiXCR was run by TCRdb on the 5' RACE reads, yielding one entry per CDR3 protein. The repertoire holds approximately 50,000 distinct CDR3 sequences, with around 3.1% as singletons. Sequencing used PBMCs. These receptors originate from a man aged 40-49 years with multiple sclerosis.

This clonotype was recorded at least ten times. The rearrangement uses TRBV5-1 and TRBJ1-5; 8 bases are shared with TRBD1. After removal of 4 bases from V and 2 bases from J, the junction contained 5 bases not matched to a gene. CDR3 length equals 15 residues. The V gene's germline CDR1 is SGHRS and CDR2 YFSETQ. The DNA of the CDR3 is TGCGCCAGCAGCCCCGGGACAGGTGGCAATCAGCCCCAGCATTTT. Amino acids: CASSPGTGGNQPQHF.

This clonotype was recorded many times. The junction departs from germline at one end; a sequencing error may be responsible. The rearrangement joins TRBV28 to TRBJ1-5, with D unresolved. CDR3 length: 13 amino acids. Germline-derived CDR1 and CDR2 are MDHEN and SYDVKM. In nucleotides, the CDR3 is TGTGCCAGCAGTTTACCTGGCAATCAGCCCCAGAATTTT. Protein: CASSLPGNQPQNF.

This clonotype has ten or more counts. The junction departs from germline at one end; a sequencing error may be responsible. The chain joins TRBV20-1 to TRBJ2-3; D ambiguous. This CDR3 contains 14 residues. Germline CDR1 and CDR2: DFQATT and SNEGSKA (reference sequence). CDR3 amino acids: CALPPPTHTDTQYF. The DNA of the CDR3 is TGTGCGTTACCCCCTCCGACCCACACAGATACGCAGTATTTT.

The sample holds many counts of this clonotype. The chain carries TRBV5-1 and TRBJ2-2; no reliable D call. The CDR3 has 13 amino acids. Trimming removed 4 bases from V and 7 bases from J, with 11 bases in between. Per germline, CDR1 SGHRS and CDR2 YFSETQ. CDR3 nucleotides: TGCGCCAGCAGCCCAGATGGCAGCGGGGAGCTGTTTTTT. Amino acids: CASSPDGSGELFF.

A remark on this clonotype: With a much larger clone just one base away, this may be a read error. In this CDR3 the conserved last residue, phenylalanine or tryptophan, is missing, so a read error is likely. The V gene is TRBV30, the J gene TRBJ1-5; TRBD1 might be the D (6 bases). CDR1 and CDR2 from the germline V gene are GTSNPN and SVGIG (reference sequence). This CDR3 has 14 residues. The V end was cut by 5 bases, the J end by 1 base, with 12 bases between. The CDR3 region is CAWASGESNQPQHI. The CDR3 region has the DNA TGTGCCTGGGCGTCAGGGGAAAGCAATCAGCCCCAGCATATT.

The sample holds many counts of this clonotype. The rearrangement links TRBV7-6 to TRBJ1-6; the match to TRBD1 covers 7 bases. Trimming took 1 base from V and 6 from J; bases not matched to a gene: 9. This CDR3 contains 17 residues. Germline CDR1 reads SGHVS; CDR2 reads FNYEAQ. The DNA of the CDR3 is TGTGCCAGCAGCTTAGATATATCGACAGGGCCTAATTCACCCCTCCACTTT. This sequence encodes CASSLDISTGPNSPLHF. Supplemented by reference TRBV7-6 and TRBJ1-6, the full variable domain reads GAGVSQSPRYKVTKRGQDVALRCDPISGHVSLYWYRQALGQGPEFLTYFNYEAQQDKSGLPNDRFSAERPEGSISTLTIQRTEQRDSAMYRCASSLDISTGPNSPLHFGNGTRLTVT.

There are many counts of this clonotype. The genes are TRBV4-1 and TRBJ1-4; tentative D call: TRBD1 (6 bases). Germline values: CDR1 MGHRA, CDR2 YSYEKL. V lost 0 bases to trimming and J lost 4 bases, with 12 bases between them. The CDR3 runs to 16 residues. The CDR3 DNA sequence: TGCGCCAGCAGCCAAGATCCGGGGGGCGGTAATGAAAAACTGTTTTTT. Amino acids: CASSQDPGGGNEKLFF.

The table lists this clonotype with a few counts. The chain recombines TRBV12-3 or TRBV12-4 with TRBJ2-5; the match to TRBD1 covers 7 bases. The junction had 9 bases not matched to a gene; V was cut back by 3 bases and J by 2 bases. This CDR3 spans 16 amino acids. CDR3 loop: CASSLGEGALQETQYF. The CDR3 nucleotides read TGTGCCAGCAGTTTGGGCGAGGGGGCACTACAAGAGACCCAGTACTTC.

This clonotype was seen at least ten times. The chain recombines TRBV30 with TRBJ2-1, with a weak D call TRBD2 (5 bases). This CDR3 has 15 residues. V gave up 0 bases and J gave up 6 bases, with 15 bases separating them. Germline V gene lookup returns CDR1 GTSNPN and CDR2 SVGIG (reference sequence). CDR3 nucleotides: TGTGCCTGGAGTGTACTCGGGCTAGCAGTCAATGAGCAGTTCTTC. This sequence encodes CAWSVLGLAVNEQFF.

There are many counts of this clonotype. V and J are TRBV5-1 and TRBJ2-3; 7 bases are shared with TRBD2. The V gene's germline CDR1 is SGHRS and CDR2 YFSETQ. CDR3 size: 17 residues. Trimming at V came to 2 bases and at J to 2 bases, leaving 11 bases not matched to a gene. The CDR3 is CASSFLGRGISTDTQYF. In nucleotides, the CDR3 is TGCGCCAGCAGCTTTCTCGGGCGGGGGATATCCACAGATACGCAGTATTTT.

This clonotype was observed at least ten times. The chain combines TRBV10-3 with TRBJ2-5; 9 bases fit TRBD2. CDR3 length equals 14 residues. CDR1 is ENHRY and CDR2 is SYGVKD in the germline V gene. The ends lost 6 bases at V and 3 bases at J; junction bases unmatched: 5. The CDR3: CAISERGDEETQYF. The CDR3 DNA follows: TGTGCCATCAGCGAGCGGGGGGACGAAGAGACCCAGTACTTC.

This clonotype was counted ten times or more. The gene calls are TRBV6-1 and TRBJ2-4; 7 bases match TRBD1. V shed 5 bases, J shed 4 bases, and the junction held 8 bases outside the gene matches. CDR3 size: 15 residues. The germline CDR1 and CDR2 sequences are MNHNS and SASEGT. The CDR3 bases are TGTGCCAGCAGTCCAATAACGGGACAGAAAAACATTCAGTACTTC. Amino acids: CASSPITGQKNIQYF.

This clonotype was recorded a few times. Given a much more abundant clone one base away, this may be a read error. This sequence joins TRBV7-9 and TRBJ1-3; D may be TRBD1 (5 bases). The length of the CDR3 is 16 residues. CDR1 and CDR2 from the germline V gene are SEHNR and FQNEAQ (reference sequence). Here the CDR3 reads CASSLVRQKSGKTIYF. CDR3 coding DNA: TGTGCCAGCAGCTTAGTTAGACAGAAGAGTGGAAAAACCATATATTTT.

This clonotype showed up many times. This sequence joins TRBV5-1 and TRBJ2-7; maybe TRBD1 (5 bases). Deletions cut 0 bases from V and 7 bases from J, with 11 bases between. Germline assignment: CDR1 SGHRS and CDR2 YFSETQ. The CDR3 loop spans 13 amino acids. CDR3 in amino acids: CASSLARQGEQYF. The CDR3 nucleotides are TGCGCCAGCAGCTTGGCGAGGCAGGGAGAGCAGTACTTC.

In this sample, this clonotype turned up a few times. The rearrangement links TRBV9 to TRBJ2-1; 7 nucleotides line up with TRBD1. Germline trimming cut 0 bases from V and 2 bases from J; bases unmatched to any gene: 5. Germline V CDR1 and CDR2: SGDLS, YYNGEE. The CDR3 is 16 residues long. As DNA, the CDR3 is TGTGCCAGCAGCGTAGCTGGGCAGGGGGCCTACAATGAGCAGTTCTTC. Translated, it gives CASSVAGQGAYNEQFF.

This clonotype has ten or more counts. V is TRBV11-2 and J is TRBJ2-7, with D tentatively TRBD2 (6 bases). CDR1 and CDR2 from the germline V gene are SGHAT and FQNNGV. The ends were cut back, 1 base at V and 6 bases at J, with 10 bases in the middle. This CDR3 region has 13 residues. Written as DNA, the CDR3 is TGTGCCAGCAGCTTAGTGGAGGGATCCGAGCAGTACTTC. Translating gives CASSLVEGSEQYF. Based on the CDR3 plus reference TRBV11-2 and TRBJ2-7, the full variable domain is EAGVAQSPRYKIIEKRQSVAFWCNPISGHATLYWYQQILGQGPKLLIQFQNNGVVDDSQLPKDRFSAERLKGVDSTLKIQPAKLEDSAVYLCASSLVEGSEQYFGPGTRLTVT.

This clonotype has ten or more counts. The V call is TRBV10-2, the J call TRBJ1-5; 7 bases match TRBD1. CDR3 length equals 14 residues. V lost 2 bases, J lost 5 bases, and 3 bases stayed unmatched. Germline loops: CDR1 WSHSY, CDR2 SAAADI. Here the CDR3 reads CASSEKGGHQPQHF. The CDR3 coding sequence is TGCGCCAGCAGTGAGAAAGGGGGCCATCAGCCCCAGCATTTT.

At least ten counts were recorded for this clonotype. The chain recombines TRBV20-1 with TRBJ1-3; D gene ambiguous. The CDR3 contains 13 residues. Trimming removed 4 bases from V and 0 bases from J, with 7 bases in between. Germline CDR1 is DFQATT and CDR2 is SNEGSKA (reference sequence). Here the CDR3 DNA reads TGCAGTGCTAATCGGGACTCTGGAAACACCATATATTTT. Amino acids: CSANRDSGNTIYF.

In this sample, this clonotype turned up many times. This rearrangement joins TRBV6-1 to TRBJ2-4; TRBD2 might be the D (6 bases). This CDR3 region has 18 residues. Germline-derived CDR1 and CDR2 are MNHNS and SASEGT. With 8 bases removed from V and 0 bases from J, the gap between germline ends came to 23 bases. The CDR3 is CASGPWFGGGIAKNIQYF. The DNA for the CDR3 is TGTGCCAGCGGCCCTTGGTTTGGGGGAGGAATAGCCAAAAACATTCAGTACTTC.

DNA of the CDR3: TGTGCCAGCGGGTCAGGGGTCATACTTTACAATGAGCAGTTCTTC. Protein: CASGSGVILYNEQFF. The chain couples TRBV6-2 or TRBV6-3 to TRBJ2-1; TRBD1 is a possible D gene (6 bases). Germline CDR1 MNHEY, CDR2 SVGEGT. Trimming shortened V by 8 bases and J by 4 bases, and 18 bases separated the two germline ends. The CDR3 loop spans 15 amino acids.